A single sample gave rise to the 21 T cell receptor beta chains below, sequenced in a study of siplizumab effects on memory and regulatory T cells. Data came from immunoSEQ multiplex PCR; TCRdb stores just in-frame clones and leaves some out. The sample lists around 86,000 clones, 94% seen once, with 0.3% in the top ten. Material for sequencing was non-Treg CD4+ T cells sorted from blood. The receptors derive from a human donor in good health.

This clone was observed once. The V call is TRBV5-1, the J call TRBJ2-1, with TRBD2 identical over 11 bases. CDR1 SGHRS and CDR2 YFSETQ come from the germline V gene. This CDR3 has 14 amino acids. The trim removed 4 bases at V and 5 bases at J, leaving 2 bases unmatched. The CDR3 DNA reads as TGCGCCAGCAGCACTAGCGGGAGTCACAATGAGCAGTTCTTC. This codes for CASSTSGSHNEQFF.

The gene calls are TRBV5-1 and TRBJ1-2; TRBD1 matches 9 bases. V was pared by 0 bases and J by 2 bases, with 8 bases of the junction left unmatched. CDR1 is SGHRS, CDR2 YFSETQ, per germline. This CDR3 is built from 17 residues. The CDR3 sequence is CASSLAGTGPQNYGYTF. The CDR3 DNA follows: TGCGCCAGCAGCTTGGCGGGGACAGGGCCCCAAAACTATGGCTACACCTTC.

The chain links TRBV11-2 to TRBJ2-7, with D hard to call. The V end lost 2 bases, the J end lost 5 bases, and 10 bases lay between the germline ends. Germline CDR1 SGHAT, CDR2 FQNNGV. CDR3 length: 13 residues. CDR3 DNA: TGTGCCAGCAGCTTATTTTTTCGGGACGAGCAGTACTTC. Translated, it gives CASSLFFRDEQYF.

In DNA form, the CDR3 reads TGTGCCAGCAGTTTTGGGGGACTACTGTACCAAGAGACCCAGTACTTC. Residues: CASSFGGLLYQETQYF. The gene calls are TRBV27 and TRBJ2-5, with TRBD2 matching over 7 bases. J was trimmed by 0 bases and V by 3 bases; bases with no gene match: 7. The CDR3 consists of 16 residues. Germline loops: CDR1 MNHEY, CDR2 SMNVEV (reference sequence).

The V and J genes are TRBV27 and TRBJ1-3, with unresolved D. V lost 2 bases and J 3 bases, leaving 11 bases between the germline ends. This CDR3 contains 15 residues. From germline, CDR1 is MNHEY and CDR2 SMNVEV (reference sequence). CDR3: CASSLNSGLGNTIYF. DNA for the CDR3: TGTGCCAGCAGTTTAAATTCCGGGCTTGGAAACACCATATATTTT.

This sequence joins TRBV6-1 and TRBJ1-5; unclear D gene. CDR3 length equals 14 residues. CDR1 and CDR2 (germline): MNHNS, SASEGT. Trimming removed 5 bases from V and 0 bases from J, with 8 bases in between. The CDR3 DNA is TGTGCCAGCAGTCCCCGGGTTAGCAATCAGCCCCAGCATTTT. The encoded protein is CASSPRVSNQPQHF.

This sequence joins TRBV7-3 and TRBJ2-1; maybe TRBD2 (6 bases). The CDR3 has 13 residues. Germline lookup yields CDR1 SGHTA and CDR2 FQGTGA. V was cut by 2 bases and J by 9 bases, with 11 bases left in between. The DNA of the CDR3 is TGTGCCAGCAGCTTAGGAGGGGTCCGTGAGCAGTTCTTC. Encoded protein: CASSLGGVREQFF.

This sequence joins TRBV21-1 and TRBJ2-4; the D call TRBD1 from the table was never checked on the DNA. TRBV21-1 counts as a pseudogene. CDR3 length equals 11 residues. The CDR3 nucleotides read TGTGCCAGCACGAGACAGGCTCTTCAGTACTTC. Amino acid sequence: CASTRQALQYF.

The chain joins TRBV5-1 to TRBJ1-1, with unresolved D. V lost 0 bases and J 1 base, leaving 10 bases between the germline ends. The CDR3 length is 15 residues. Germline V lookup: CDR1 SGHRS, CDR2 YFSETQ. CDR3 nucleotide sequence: TGCGCCAGCAGCTTGGCTGACCGATCGAACACTGAAGCTTTCTTT. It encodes CASSLADRSNTEAFF. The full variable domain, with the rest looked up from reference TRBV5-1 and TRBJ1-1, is KAGVTQTPRYLIKTRGQQVTLSCSPISGHRSVSWYQQTPGQGLQFLFEYFSETQRNKGNFPGRFSGRQFSNSRSEMNVSTLELGDSALYLCASSLADRSNTEAFFGQGTRLTVV.

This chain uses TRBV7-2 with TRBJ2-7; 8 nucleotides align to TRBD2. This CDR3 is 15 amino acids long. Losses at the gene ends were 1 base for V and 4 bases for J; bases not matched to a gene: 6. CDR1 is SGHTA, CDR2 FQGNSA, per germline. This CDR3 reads CASSLVPGGPYEQYF. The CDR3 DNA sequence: TGTGCCAGCAGCTTAGTTCCGGGAGGGCCTTACGAGCAGTACTTC.

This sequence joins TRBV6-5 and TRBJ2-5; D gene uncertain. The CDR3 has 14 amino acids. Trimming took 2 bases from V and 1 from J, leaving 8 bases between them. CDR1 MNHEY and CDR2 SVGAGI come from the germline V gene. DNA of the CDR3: TGTGCCAGCAGTTACGGCCCTTCCCAAGAGACCCAGTACTTC. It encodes CASSYGPSQETQYF.

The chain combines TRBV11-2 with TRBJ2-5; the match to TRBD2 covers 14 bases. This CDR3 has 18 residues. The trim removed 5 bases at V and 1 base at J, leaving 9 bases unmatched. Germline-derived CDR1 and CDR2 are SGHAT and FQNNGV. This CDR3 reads CASSPGTSGRGSQETQYF. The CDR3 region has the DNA TGTGCCAGCAGCCCCGGGACTAGCGGGAGAGGAAGCCAAGAGACCCAGTACTTC.

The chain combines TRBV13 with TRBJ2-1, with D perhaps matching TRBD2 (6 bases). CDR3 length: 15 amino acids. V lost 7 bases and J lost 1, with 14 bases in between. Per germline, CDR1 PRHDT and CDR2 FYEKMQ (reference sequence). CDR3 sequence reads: CASIPGGRSYNEQFF. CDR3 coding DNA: TGTGCCAGCATCCCTGGGGGGAGGTCCTACAATGAGCAGTTCTTC.

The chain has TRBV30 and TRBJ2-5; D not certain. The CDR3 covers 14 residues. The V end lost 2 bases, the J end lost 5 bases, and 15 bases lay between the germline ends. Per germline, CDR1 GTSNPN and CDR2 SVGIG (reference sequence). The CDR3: CAWSKILGKETQYF. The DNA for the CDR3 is TGTGCCTGGAGTAAAATATTAGGGAAGGAGACCCAGTACTTC.

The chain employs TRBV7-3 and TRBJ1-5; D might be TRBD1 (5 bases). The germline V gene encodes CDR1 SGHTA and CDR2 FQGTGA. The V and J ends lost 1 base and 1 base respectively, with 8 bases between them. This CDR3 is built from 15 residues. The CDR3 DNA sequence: TGTGCCAGCAGCTTAAAGGGGATGAGCAATCAGCCCCAGCATTTT. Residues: CASSLKGMSNQPQHF.

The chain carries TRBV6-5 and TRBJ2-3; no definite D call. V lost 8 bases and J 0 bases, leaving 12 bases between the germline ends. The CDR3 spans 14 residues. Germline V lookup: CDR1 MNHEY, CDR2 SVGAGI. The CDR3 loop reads CASRPETSTDTQYF. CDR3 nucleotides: TGTGCCAGCCGACCGGAGACCAGCACAGATACGCAGTATTTT.

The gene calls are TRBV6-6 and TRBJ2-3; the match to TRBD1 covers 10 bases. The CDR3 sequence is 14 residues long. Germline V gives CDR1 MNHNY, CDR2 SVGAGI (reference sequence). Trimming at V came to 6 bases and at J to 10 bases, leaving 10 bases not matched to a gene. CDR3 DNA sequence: TGTGCCAGCAGCCGGGACAGGGGTTCGGAAGCGCAGTATTTT. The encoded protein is CASSRDRGSEAQYF.

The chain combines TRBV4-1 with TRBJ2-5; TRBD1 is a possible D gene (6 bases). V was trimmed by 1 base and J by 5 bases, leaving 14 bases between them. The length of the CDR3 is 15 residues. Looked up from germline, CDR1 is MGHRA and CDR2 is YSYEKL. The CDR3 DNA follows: TGCGCCAGCAGCCAAGTCGGAGCCCAGGGGGAGACCCAGTACTTC. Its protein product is CASSQVGAQGETQYF.

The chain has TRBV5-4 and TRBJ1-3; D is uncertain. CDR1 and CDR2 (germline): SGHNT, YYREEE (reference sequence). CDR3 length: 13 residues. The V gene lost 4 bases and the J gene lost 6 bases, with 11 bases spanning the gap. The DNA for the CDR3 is TGTGCCAGCAGCCCCCCGGGAGAAAACACCATATATTTT. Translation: CASSPPGENTIYF.

This CDR3 reads CASKGGTANTGELFF. CDR3 coding DNA: TGTGCCAGCAAGGGTGGGACGGCGAACACCGGGGAGCTGTTTTTT. The chain uses TRBV6-5 and TRBJ2-2; either TRBD1 or TRBD2 may supply D (5 bases each). The CDR3 sequence is 15 residues long. Per germline, CDR1 MNHEY and CDR2 SVGAGI. Trimming stripped 7 bases from V and 0 bases from J, with 12 bases between.

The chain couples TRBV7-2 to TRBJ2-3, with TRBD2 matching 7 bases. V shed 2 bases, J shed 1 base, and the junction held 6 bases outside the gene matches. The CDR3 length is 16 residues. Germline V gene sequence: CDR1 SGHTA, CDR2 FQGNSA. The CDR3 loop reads CASSLRGAGRTDTQYF. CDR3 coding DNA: TGTGCCAGCAGCTTAAGGGGAGCGGGACGCACAGATACGCAGTATTTT.